Listed here are 4 T cell receptor beta chains from one sample, sequenced in a study of blood T cell repertoires in COVID-19. Only in-frame clones appear in the TCRdb table, and some are missing; sequencing was by immunoSEQ multiplex PCR. This table has under 200,000 clones, about 82% appearing once. The material sequenced was peripheral blood. These receptors originate from a man aged 45 to 65 with active or convalescent COVID-19.

For the CDR3, the DNA is TGTGCCAGCAGTTTTTGGGAGGAGGTCTCTGGGGCCAACGTCCTGACTTTC. Protein: CASSFWEEVSGANVLTF. The chain joins TRBV5-5 to TRBJ2-6; D is perhaps TRBD2 (6 bases). Germline assignment: CDR1 SGHKS and CDR2 YYEKEE (reference sequence). V lost 5 bases and J 0 bases, leaving 15 bases between the germline ends. This CDR3 is built from 17 residues.

This clone was detected only a few times. This chain joins TRBV2 and TRBJ1-5, with TRBD1 matching over 7 bases. The CDR3 loop spans 15 amino acids. The germline V gene encodes CDR1 SNHLY and CDR2 FYNNEI. The V gene end was trimmed by 6 bases and the J gene end by 0 bases; junction bases not matched to a gene: 5. Written as DNA, the CDR3 is TGTGCCAGCAGGCCGACAGGGTCTAGCAATCAGCCCCAGCATTTT. This gives the protein CASRPTGSSNQPQHF. The whole variable domain, filled in from reference TRBV2 and TRBJ1-5, reads EPEVTQTPSHQVTQMGQEVILRCVPISNHLYFYWYRQILGQKVEFLVSFYNNEISEKSEIFDDQFSVERPDGSNFTLKIRSTKLEDSAMYFCASRPTGSSNQPQHFGDGTRLSIL.

The J gene is TRBJ1-2, the V gene TRBV25-1; D ambiguous. The ends were cut back, 1 base at V and 3 bases at J, with 6 bases in the middle. This CDR3 has 13 amino acids. Germline lookup yields CDR1 MGHDK and CDR2 SYGVNS. CDR3 protein: CASSESEDYGYTF. DNA for the CDR3: TGTGCCAGCAGTGAATCGGAGGACTATGGCTACACCTTC.

The chain couples TRBV7-8 to TRBJ1-3; D not certain. This CDR3 has 15 amino acids. Germline CDR1 is SGHVS and CDR2 is FQNEAQ. The ends were cut back, 4 bases at V and 4 bases at J, with 14 bases in the middle. DNA of the CDR3: TGTGCCAGCAGCTCCCCGGGGTACAGAGGAAACACCATATATTTT. Residues: CASSSPGYRGNTIYF.